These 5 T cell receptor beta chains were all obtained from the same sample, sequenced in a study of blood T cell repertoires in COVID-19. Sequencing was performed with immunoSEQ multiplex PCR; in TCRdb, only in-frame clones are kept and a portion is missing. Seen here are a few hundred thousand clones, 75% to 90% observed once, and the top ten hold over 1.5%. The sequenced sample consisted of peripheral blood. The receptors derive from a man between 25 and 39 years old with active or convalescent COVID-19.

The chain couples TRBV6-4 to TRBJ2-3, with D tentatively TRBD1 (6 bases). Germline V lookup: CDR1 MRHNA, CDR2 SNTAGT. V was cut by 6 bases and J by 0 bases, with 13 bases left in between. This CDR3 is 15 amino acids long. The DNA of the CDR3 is TGTGCCAGCAGCCCCAGGGGACCTAGCACAGATACGCAGTATTTT. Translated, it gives CASSPRGPSTDTQYF.

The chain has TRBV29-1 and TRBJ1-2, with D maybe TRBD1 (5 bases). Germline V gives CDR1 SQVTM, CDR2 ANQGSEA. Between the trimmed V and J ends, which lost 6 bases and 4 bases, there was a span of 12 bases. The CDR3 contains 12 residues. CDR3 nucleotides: TGCAGCGTCGCAGACAGAGCCTATGGCTACACCTTC. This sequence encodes CSVADRAYGYTF.

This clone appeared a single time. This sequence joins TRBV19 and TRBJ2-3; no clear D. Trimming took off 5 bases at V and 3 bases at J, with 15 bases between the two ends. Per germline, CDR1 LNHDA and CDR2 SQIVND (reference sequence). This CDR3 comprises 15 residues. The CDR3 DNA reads TGTGCCAGTAGTGCCGCGGTGTTTGGAACAGATACGCAGTATTTT. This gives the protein CASSAAVFGTDTQYF.

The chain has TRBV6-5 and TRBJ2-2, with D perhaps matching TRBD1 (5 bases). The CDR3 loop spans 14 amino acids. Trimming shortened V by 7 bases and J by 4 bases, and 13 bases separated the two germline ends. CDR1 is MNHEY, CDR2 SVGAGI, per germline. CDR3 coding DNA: TGTGCCAGCATGCAGGGCTCGGGCACCGGGGAGCTGTTTTTT. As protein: CASMQGSGTGELFF.

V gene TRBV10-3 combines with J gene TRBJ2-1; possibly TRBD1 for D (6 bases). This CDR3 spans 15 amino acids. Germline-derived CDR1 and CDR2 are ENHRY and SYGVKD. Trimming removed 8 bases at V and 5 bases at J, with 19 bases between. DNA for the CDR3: TGTGCCATCGGGTATCGGGACATGATAGACAATGAGCAGTTCTTC. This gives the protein CAIGYRDMIDNEQFF.